This TCR beta chain is from a study of T-cell reconstitution after alpha-beta-depleted transplantation in children. Study observations and caveats: TCRbeta diversity was high at day 60 in some patients (a result of surviving recipient T cells and thymic progenitors). It was reported that alpha-beta T cells came from several hundred expanded graft clones (about two months after transplant). Newly generated T cells supplied most T-cell counts and diversity one year post-transplant.

It was with unique molecular identifiers that the TCRbeta library was prepared. TCRdb recomputed calls from the PCR reads with MiXCR, one row per CDR3 protein. The table includes some 600,000 distinct CDR3 sequences, 10% to 15% detected once. Trimming removed 5 bases at V and 1 base at J, with 15 bases between. Germline CDR1 is SGHAT and CDR2 is FQNNGV. This CDR3 spans 16 amino acids. The sample holds many counts of this clonotype. Its target is unknown. This TCR was recovered from a male patient between 5 and 17 years old who had a stem cell transplant for acute myeloid leukemia, so the T cells may come from the graft donor. The sample consisted of PBMCs, mostly from graft donor cells, taken 360 days after TCRalphabeta/CD19-depleted stem cell transplant. The chain has TRBV11-2 and TRBJ2-1, with D perhaps matching TRBD2 (6 bases). The CDR3 region has the DNA TGTGCCAGCAGCCCTCTGTCGGGAGTATCCTACAATGAGCAGTTCTTC. Protein: CASSPLSGVSYNEQFF.